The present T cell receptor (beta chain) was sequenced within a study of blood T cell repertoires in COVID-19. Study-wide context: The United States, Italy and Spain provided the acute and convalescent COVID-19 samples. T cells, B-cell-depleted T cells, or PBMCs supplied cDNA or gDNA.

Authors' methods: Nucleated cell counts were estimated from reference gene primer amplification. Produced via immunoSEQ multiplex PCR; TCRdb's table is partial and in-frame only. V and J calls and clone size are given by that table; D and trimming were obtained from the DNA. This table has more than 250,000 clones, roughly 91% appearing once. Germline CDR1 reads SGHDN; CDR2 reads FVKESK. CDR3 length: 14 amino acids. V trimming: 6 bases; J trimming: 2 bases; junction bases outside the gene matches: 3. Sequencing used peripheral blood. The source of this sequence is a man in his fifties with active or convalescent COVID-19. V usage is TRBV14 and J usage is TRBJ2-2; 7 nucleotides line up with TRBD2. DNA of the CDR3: TGTGCCAGCAGACGGGACTACAACACCGGGGAGCTGTTTTTT. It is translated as CASRRDYNTGELFF.